This TCR beta chain was recovered during a study of somatic mutations in cytotoxic T cells in rheumatoid arthritis. Germline CDR1 SSHAT, CDR2 FNYEAQ (reference sequence). V shed 5 bases and J 0 bases; nucleotides not matched to a gene: 5. There are 15 residues in the CDR3. A word on this clone: Its cognate antigen is unknown.

Whole-study findings and limits: Exceedance of 20% of CD8+ cells by the largest CD8+ clone occurred in about an eighth of the roughly 60 patients. With advancing age, CD8+ clonality climbed in rheumatoid arthritis patients but did not rise in healthy controls. The targets (antigens) of the expanded CD8+ clones were not known.

TCRdb's copy holds only in-frame clones and misses some; the assay was immunoSEQ multiplex PCR. The sample lists about 30,000 clones; 82% were seen once. The rearrangement links TRBV7-7 to TRBJ2-5; 8 bases match TRBD1. The sample was CD8+ T cells sorted from blood. The receptor comes from an adult with rheumatoid arthritis. The CDR3: CASSRGQGDQETQYF. In DNA form, the CDR3 reads TGTGCCAGCAGCCGAGGACAGGGTGACCAAGAGACCCAGTACTTC.